This paragraph reports one T cell receptor (beta chain). Antigen: not known. The data originate from a study of long-term antiretroviral therapy in people with HIV. Germline values: CDR1 MNHEY, CDR2 SMNVEV (reference sequence). This CDR3 spans 13 amino acids. Deletions cut 4 bases from V and 4 bases from J, with 10 bases between. Study results and limitations: Repertoire dominance by clones expanded before ART was seen at all time points.

Survey-level resolution applied to immunoSEQ assay v3.0. Clones were read by immunoSEQ multiplex PCR, and TCRdb kept only the in-frame ones, dropping some. The sample shows tens of thousands of clones, roughly four fifths of them seen only once. V is TRBV27 and J is TRBJ2-5, with TRBD2 as a possible D gene (6 bases). The sample in question was unsorted PBMCs, obtained 0.3 years after starting antiretroviral therapy. The TCR originated in a man aged 18 to 30 with HIV. For the CDR3, the DNA is TGTGCCAGCAGTTGGCGGGAACGAGAGACCCAGTACTTC. Translated: CASSWRERETQYF.